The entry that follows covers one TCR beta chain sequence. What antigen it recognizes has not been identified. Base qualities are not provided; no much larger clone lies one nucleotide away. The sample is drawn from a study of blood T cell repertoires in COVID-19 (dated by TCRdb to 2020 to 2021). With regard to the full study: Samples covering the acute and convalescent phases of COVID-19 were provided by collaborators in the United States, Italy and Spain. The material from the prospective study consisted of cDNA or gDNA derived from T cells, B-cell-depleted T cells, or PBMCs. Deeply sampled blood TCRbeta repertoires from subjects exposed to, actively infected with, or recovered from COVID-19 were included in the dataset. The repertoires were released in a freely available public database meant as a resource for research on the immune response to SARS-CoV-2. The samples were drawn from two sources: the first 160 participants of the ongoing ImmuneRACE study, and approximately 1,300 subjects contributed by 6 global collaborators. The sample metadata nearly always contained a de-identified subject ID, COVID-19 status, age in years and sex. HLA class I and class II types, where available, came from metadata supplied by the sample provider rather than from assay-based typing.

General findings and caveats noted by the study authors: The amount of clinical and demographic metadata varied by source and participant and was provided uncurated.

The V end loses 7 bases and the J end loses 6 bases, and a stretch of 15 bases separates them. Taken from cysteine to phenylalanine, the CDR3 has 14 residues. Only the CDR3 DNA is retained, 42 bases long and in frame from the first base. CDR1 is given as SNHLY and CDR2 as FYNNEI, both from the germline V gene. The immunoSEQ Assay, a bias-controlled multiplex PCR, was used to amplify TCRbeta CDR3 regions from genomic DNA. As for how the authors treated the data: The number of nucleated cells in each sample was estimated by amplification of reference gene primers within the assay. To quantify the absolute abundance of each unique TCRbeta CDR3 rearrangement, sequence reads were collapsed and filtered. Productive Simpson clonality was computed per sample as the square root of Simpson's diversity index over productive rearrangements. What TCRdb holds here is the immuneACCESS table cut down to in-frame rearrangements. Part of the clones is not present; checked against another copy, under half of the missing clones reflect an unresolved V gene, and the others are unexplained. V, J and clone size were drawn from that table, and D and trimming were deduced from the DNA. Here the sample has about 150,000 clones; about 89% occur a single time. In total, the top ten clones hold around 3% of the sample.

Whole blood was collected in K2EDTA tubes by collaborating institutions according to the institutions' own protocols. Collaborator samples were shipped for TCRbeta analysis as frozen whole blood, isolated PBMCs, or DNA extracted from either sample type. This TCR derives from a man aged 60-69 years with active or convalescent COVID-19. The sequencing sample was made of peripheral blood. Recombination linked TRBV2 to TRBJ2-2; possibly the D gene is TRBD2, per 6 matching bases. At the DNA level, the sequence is TGTGCCAGCATCCCGAGGAGGGGAGCCGGGGAGCTGTTTTTT. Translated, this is CASIPRRGAGELFF.